This T cell receptor (beta chain) was documented in a study of shared clonotypes between healthy human individuals. The ends were cut back, 2 bases at V and 4 bases at J, with 12 bases in the middle. The CDR3 covers 14 residues. Germline-derived CDR1 and CDR2 are PRHDT and FYEKMQ (reference sequence). Method: immunoSEQ multiplex PCR; TCRdb's copy keeps in-frame clones and lacks some. Counted here are about 2.4 million clones, approximately 94% occurring once; the ten biggest clones make up 0.11% to 0.15%. The sequence derives from a man aged 18 to 35 in good health. V gene TRBV13 combines with J gene TRBJ2-7; maybe TRBD1 (6 bases). The sample taken for sequencing was naive CD4+ T cells sorted from blood. Subset: CD45RA+ positively selected. As DNA, the CDR3 is TGTGCCAGCAGCTTACCAAACAGGGCGTACGAGCAGTACTTC. Its protein is CASSLPNRAYEQYF.